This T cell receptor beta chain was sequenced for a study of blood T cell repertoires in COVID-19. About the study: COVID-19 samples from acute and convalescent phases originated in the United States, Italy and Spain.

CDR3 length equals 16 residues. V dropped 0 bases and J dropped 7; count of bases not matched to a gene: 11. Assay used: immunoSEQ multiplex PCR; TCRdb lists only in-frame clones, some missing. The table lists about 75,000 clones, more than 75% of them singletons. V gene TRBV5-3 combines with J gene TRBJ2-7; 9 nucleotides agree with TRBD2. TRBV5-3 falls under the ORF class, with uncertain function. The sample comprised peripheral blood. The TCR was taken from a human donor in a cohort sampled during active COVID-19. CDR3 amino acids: CARSLVDCGRAGEQYF. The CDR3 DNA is TGTGCCAGAAGCTTGGTAGATTGCGGGAGGGCCGGGGAGCAGTACTTC.